These 24 T cell receptor beta chains share one sample of origin, sequenced in a study of T-cell reconstitution after alpha-beta-depleted transplantation in children. Preparation of the TCRbeta library involved a method that used unique molecular identifiers. TCRdb processed the PCR reads anew with MiXCR; each CDR3 protein has one entry. The sample yields around 800,000 distinct CDR3 sequences, approximately 15% seen once. The source material was PBMCs, mostly from graft donor cells, sampled 360 days after TCRalphabeta/CD19-depleted stem cell transplant. The origin of the receptors is a male patient aged 10-17 years who had a stem cell transplant for acute lymphoblastic leukemia, so the T cells may come from the graft donor.

As regards this clonotype: This sequence may be a read error, since a much larger clone differs from it by one base. The chain carries TRBV7-8 and TRBJ2-7; D not certain. CDR1 is SGHVS and CDR2 is FQNEAQ in the germline V gene. The CDR3 runs 13 residues. V lost 4 bases and J lost 0, with 7 bases in between. The CDR3 sequence: CASSSESSYEQYF. DNA for the CDR3: TGTGCCAGCAGCTCGGAGAGCTCCTACGAGCAGTACTTC.

This clonotype has a handful of counts. The chain links TRBV2 to TRBJ2-5, with TRBD1 as a possible D gene (5 bases). The CDR3 loop spans 16 amino acids. Germline assignment: CDR1 SNHLY and CDR2 FYNNEI. The V and J ends lost 5 bases and 3 bases respectively, with 19 bases between them. The CDR3 reads CASSRLGGGREETQYF. CDR3 in DNA: TGTGCCAGCAGTCGACTTGGCGGCGGCAGGGAAGAGACCCAGTACTTC.

In regard to this clonotype: A much more abundant neighbour one base away suggests this may be a read error. The chain uses TRBV5-1 and TRBJ2-1; 11 bases agree with TRBD2. The CDR3 has 15 residues. Germline V gene lookup returns CDR1 SGHRS and CDR2 YFSETQ. After removal of 1 base from V and 9 bases from J, the junction contained 6 bases not matched to a gene. In nucleotides, the CDR3 is TGCGCCAGCAGCTTGTGGGTAGCGGGAGGGCCTGAGCAGTTCTTC. Its translation: CASSLWVAGGPEQFF.

The chain carries TRBV5-6 and TRBJ2-1; D is perhaps TRBD1 or TRBD2 (5 bases each). The CDR3 spans 14 residues. Trimming removed 5 bases from V and 2 bases from J, with 11 bases in between. Germline V gives CDR1 SGHDT, CDR2 YYEEEE. The CDR3 here is CASSGRGAYNEQFF. CDR3 in DNA: TGTGCCAGCAGTGGGCGAGGGGCCTACAATGAGCAGTTCTTC.

This clonotype turned up a few times. The chain couples TRBV27 to TRBJ2-2; D gene unclear. Germline CDR1 is MNHEY and CDR2 is SMNVEV (reference sequence). CDR3 length: 13 residues. V was clipped by 7 bases and J by 4 bases, with 10 bases between them. The CDR3 nucleotides read TGTGCCAGCAAAAAACTTTCCACCGGGGAGCTGTTTTTT. It specifies CASKKLSTGELFF.

This clonotype came up a few times. The rearrangement links TRBV5-6 to TRBJ2-7, with a possible D match to TRBD2 (6 bases). The V and J ends lost 6 bases and 3 bases respectively, with 13 bases between them. Germline V gene lookup returns CDR1 SGHDT and CDR2 YYEEEE. The CDR3 spans 13 residues. CDR3 in DNA: TGTGCCAGCAAGCGGGTTACCAACTACGAGCAGTACTTC. Its translation is CASKRVTNYEQYF.

The chain recombines TRBV5-1 with TRBJ2-3; maybe TRBD2 (6 bases). This CDR3 has 13 amino acids. CDR1 and CDR2 (germline): SGHRS, YFSETQ. V lost 3 bases, J lost 5 bases, and 10 bases lay in between. The CDR3, as DNA: TGCGCCAGCAGCTGGCCCGGGGGAGATACGCAGTATTTT. Protein sequence: CASSWPGGDTQYF.

This clonotype was seen at least ten times. The rearrangement uses TRBV10-3 and TRBJ2-7, with 8 bases fitting TRBD2. Germline loops: CDR1 ENHRY, CDR2 SYGVKD. This CDR3 spans 14 amino acids. Trimming took 3 bases from V and 2 from J; bases not matched to a gene: 3. The CDR3 reads CAISEPGLAYEQYF. For the CDR3, the DNA is TGTGCCATCAGTGAACCGGGACTAGCCTACGAGCAGTACTTC.

J is TRBJ1-5 and V is TRBV6-1; no clear D. Germline V gene sequence: CDR1 MNHNS, CDR2 SASEGT. Trimming removed 7 bases from V and 4 bases from J, with 23 bases in between. This CDR3 region has 17 residues. The CDR3 DNA reads TGTGCCAGCATAGCCAGAATGTTTGGGGATCGGAATCAGCCCCAGCATTTT. It is translated as CASIARMFGDRNQPQHF.

This clonotype appeared a few times. This chain joins TRBV7-2 and TRBJ1-2; D uncertain. V was trimmed by 5 bases and J by 7 bases, leaving 14 bases between them. This CDR3 is built from 13 residues. The germline gives CDR1 SGHTA, CDR2 FQGNSA. The CDR3 loop reads CASSPRHNPGYTF. Written as DNA, the CDR3 is TGTGCCAGCAGCCCCAGACACAATCCTGGCTACACCTTC.

This chain uses TRBV24-1 with TRBJ2-1; D is ambiguous. The CDR3 has 13 amino acids. CDR1 KGHDR and CDR2 SFDVKD come from the germline V gene. The V gene lost 1 base and the J gene lost 5 bases, with 5 bases spanning the gap. CDR3 sequence: CATSDFRNNEQFF. The CDR3 nucleotides are TGTGCCACCAGTGATTTTAGGAACAATGAGCAGTTCTTC.

This clonotype was observed a few times. The chain has TRBV4-2 and TRBJ2-1, with D possibly TRBD2 on 6 matching bases. V lost 0 bases, J lost 3 bases, and 9 bases lay in between. The CDR3 is made up of 15 amino acids. Looked up from germline, CDR1 is LGHNA and CDR2 is YNFKEQ. The CDR3 protein is CASSQDSGHYNEQFF. Written as DNA, the CDR3 is TGTGCCAGCAGCCAAGATAGCGGACACTACAATGAGCAGTTCTTC.

This rearrangement joins TRBV12-3 or TRBV12-4 to TRBJ2-7; 12 bases fit TRBD2. V shed 1 base, J shed 5 bases, and the junction held 3 bases outside the gene matches. The CDR3 spans 15 residues. The CDR3 is CASSLGLAGVHEQYF. CDR3 in DNA: TGTGCCAGCAGTTTAGGACTAGCGGGAGTCCACGAGCAGTACTTC.

V usage is TRBV7-3 and J usage is TRBJ2-3, with a tentative D call TRBD2 (6 bases). V was trimmed by 2 bases and J by 0 bases, leaving 12 bases between them. Germline assignment: CDR1 SGHTA and CDR2 FQGTGA. The CDR3 extends over 16 amino acids. CDR3 DNA: TGTGCCAGCAGCTTACTGGCTAGCGTCAGCACAGATACGCAGTATTTT. Translated: CASSLLASVSTDTQYF.

Only a few counts were recorded for this clonotype. This chain joins TRBV4-1 and TRBJ2-4, with a weak D call TRBD2 (6 bases). CDR1 is MGHRA, CDR2 YSYEKL, per germline. The V and J ends lost 1 base and 1 base respectively, with 17 bases between them. The CDR3 is 18 amino acids. The CDR3 nucleotides are TGCGCCAGCAGCCAAGGATCTTGGGGGGTGGAGGCCAAAAACATTCAGTACTTC. Translation: CASSQGSWGVEAKNIQYF.

This clonotype was observed a handful of times. V usage is TRBV12-3 or TRBV12-4 and J usage is TRBJ2-7, with 12 bases lining up with TRBD2. The CDR3 length is 15 residues. V trimming: 4 bases; J trimming: 3 bases; junction bases outside the gene matches: 4. The chain's CDR3 is CASSSTSGSVYEQYF. The DNA for the CDR3 is TGTGCCAGCAGTTCGACTAGCGGGAGTGTCTACGAGCAGTACTTC.

The chain employs TRBV5-1 and TRBJ2-7; tentative D call: TRBD1 (5 bases). This CDR3 is built from 14 residues. From germline, CDR1 is SGHRS and CDR2 YFSETQ. Trimming removed 0 bases from V and 3 bases from J, with 10 bases in between. CDR3 nucleotide sequence: TGCGCCAGCAGCTTGGAACAGGCTCACTACGAGCAGTACTTC. Its translation is CASSLEQAHYEQYF. Full variable domain (outside the CDR3, taken from reference TRBV5-1 and TRBJ2-7): KAGVTQTPRYLIKTRGQQVTLSCSPISGHRSVSWYQQTPGQGLQFLFEYFSETQRNKGNFPGRFSGRQFSNSRSEMNVSTLELGDSALYLCASSLEQAHYEQYFGPGTRLTVT.

This sequence joins TRBV10-3 and TRBJ2-7; 13 nucleotides match TRBD2. This CDR3 is 17 amino acids long. V trimming: 5 bases; J trimming: 0 bases; junction bases outside the gene matches: 7. CDR1 is ENHRY, CDR2 SYGVKD, per germline. The CDR3 DNA sequence: TGTGCCATCAGTTTTCCGGGACTAGCGGGAAGCTCCTACGAGCAGTACTTC. It encodes CAISFPGLAGSSYEQYF.

The CDR3 DNA sequence: TGTGCCAGCAGTCCCTCCGGTGGAGCCGAGCAGTACTTC. Protein product: CASSPSGGAEQYF. The chain employs TRBV25-1 and TRBJ2-7; D is uncertain. From germline, CDR1 is MGHDK and CDR2 SYGVNS. V shed 5 bases and J shed 6 bases, with 14 bases lying between them. The CDR3 length is 13 residues.

J is TRBJ2-7 and V is TRBV28; no clear D. The germline V gene has CDR1 MDHEN and CDR2 SYDVKM. The V gene lost 6 bases and the J gene lost 5 bases, with 5 bases spanning the gap. This CDR3 is built from 10 residues. The CDR3 loop is CASRIHEQYF. In DNA form, the CDR3 reads TGTGCCAGCAGGATTCACGAGCAGTACTTC.

At least ten counts were recorded for this clonotype. The V and J genes are TRBV18 and TRBJ2-3, with a possible D match to TRBD2 (6 bases). The V gene lost 3 bases and the J gene lost 2 bases, with 9 bases spanning the gap. In germline, CDR1 is KGHSH, CDR2 LQKENI. The length of the CDR3 is 14 residues. The CDR3 bases are TGTGCCAGCTCACCGCGGCGGGACACAGATACGCAGTATTTT. Protein: CASSPRRDTDTQYF.

This clonotype was seen a few times. The chain couples TRBV6-5 to TRBJ2-2; TRBD2 matches 11 bases. CDR1 and CDR2 (germline): MNHEY, SVGAGI. The CDR3 has 17 amino acids. J gave up 2 bases and V 4 bases, and 6 bases lay outside the gene matches. CDR3 nucleotide sequence: TGTGCCAGCAGTTGGTTGGGACTAGCGGCTAACACCGGGGAGCTGTTTTTT. Residues: CASSWLGLAANTGELFF.

This chain uses TRBV10-3 with TRBJ2-7; TRBD2 aligns across 13 bases. CDR1 and CDR2 from the germline V gene are ENHRY and SYGVKD. CDR3 size: 16 residues. Trimming removed 6 bases from V and 6 bases from J; junction bases left unmatched: 11. Here the CDR3 DNA reads TGTGCCATCAGCAAGGCACTAGCGGGAGGGCAGGCCGAGCAGTACTTC. Its translation: CAISKALAGGQAEQYF.

The chain uses TRBV11-2 and TRBJ2-3, with TRBD2 identical over 14 bases. CDR1 is SGHAT and CDR2 is FQNNGV in the germline V gene. The CDR3 has 18 amino acids. With V trimmed by 3 bases and J by 1 base, 6 bases remained unmatched. This chain's CDR3 is CASSFSRGLAGGTDTQYF. The CDR3 nucleotides read TGTGCCAGCAGCTTTTCCAGGGGACTAGCGGGAGGCACAGATACGCAGTATTTT.